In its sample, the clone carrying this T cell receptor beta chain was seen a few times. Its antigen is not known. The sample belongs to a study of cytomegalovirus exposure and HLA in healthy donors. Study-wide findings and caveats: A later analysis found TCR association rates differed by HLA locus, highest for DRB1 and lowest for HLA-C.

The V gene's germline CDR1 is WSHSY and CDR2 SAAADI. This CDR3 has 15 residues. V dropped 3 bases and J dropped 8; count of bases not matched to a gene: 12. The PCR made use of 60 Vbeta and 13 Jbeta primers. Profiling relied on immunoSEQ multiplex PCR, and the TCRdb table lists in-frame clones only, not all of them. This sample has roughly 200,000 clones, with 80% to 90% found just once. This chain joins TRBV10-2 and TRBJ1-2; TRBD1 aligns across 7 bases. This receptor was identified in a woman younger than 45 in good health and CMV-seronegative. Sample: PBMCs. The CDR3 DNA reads TGCGCCAGCAGTGATCGGGGAGCAGGGGGGTACGGCTACACCTTC. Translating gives CASSDRGAGGYGYTF.